The clone carrying this T cell receptor beta chain occurred once. Its antigen is currently unknown. The PCR contained 60 Vbeta and 13 Jbeta primers. TCRdb keeps only in-frame clones here, not all; method: immunoSEQ multiplex PCR. The top ten clones hold 4.4% of a sample with 150,000 to 200,000 clones, 79% of them seen once. Germline V lookup: CDR1 ENHRY, CDR2 SYGVKD. Trimming removed 3 bases from V and 3 bases from J, with 24 bases in between. CDR3 length: 18 residues. This record belongs to a study of cytomegalovirus exposure and HLA in healthy donors. Overall study findings and caveats: Reports indicated that the classifier achieved high specificity and sensitivity in diagnosing cytomegalovirus status. Some TCR beta chains (roughly 160 of them) were listed as cytomegalovirus-associated. Later on, an analysis found that several of the most significant clusters appeared to be linked to common viral pathogens, which included parvovirus B19. Later analysis demonstrated an association between a missense DCLRE1C variant and TCR beta V- and J-gene trimming.

The rearrangement uses TRBV10-3 and TRBJ2-7; D may be TRBD2 (5 bases). Sequencing was done on a sample of PBMCs. This sequence originates from a woman aged 25 to 39 in good health and CMV-seropositive. CDR3 residues: CAISDRAERLYGDYEQYF. The DNA of the CDR3 is TGTGCCATCAGTGATAGGGCAGAGCGGCTTTATGGGGACTACGAGCAGTACTTC.